These 10 T cell receptor beta chains originate from one sample sequenced in a study of blood T cell repertoires in COVID-19 (dated by TCRdb to 2018 to 2020). The library was generated by the immunoSEQ multiplex PCR assay. In TCRdb, the immuneACCESS table is reduced to in-frame sequences with V and J assigned. These tables do not hold every clone; where another copy was compared, an unresolved V gene accounts for under half, and the others remain unexplained. The sample includes 200,000 to 250,000 clones, with about 79% observed a single time. The ten most abundant clones make up roughly 10% of the sample. The sequenced sample was peripheral blood. These receptors all stem from a man aged 80 or over with acute or convalescent COVID-19.

The chain has TRBV18 and TRBJ2-1; tentative D call: TRBD2 (7 bases). This CDR3 has 14 amino acids. Trimming removed 0 bases from V and 11 bases from J, with 14 bases in between. Germline CDR1 KGHSH, CDR2 LQKENI. This chain's CDR3 is CASSPPGGTLQQFF. The CDR3 coding sequence is TGTGCCAGCTCACCACCGGGAGGGACACTTCAGCAGTTCTTC. The entire variable domain, with the rest obtained from reference TRBV18 and TRBJ2-1, is as follows: NAGVMQNPRHLVRRRGQEARLRCSPMKGHSHVYWYRQLPEEGLKFMVYLQKENIIDESGMPKERFSAEFPKEGPSILRIQQVVRGDSAAYFCASSPPGGTLQQFFGPGTRLTVL.

V usage is TRBV7-3 and J usage is TRBJ2-7; 8 positions agree with TRBD1. Per the germline V gene, CDR1 is SGHTA and CDR2 is FQGTGA. V shed 5 bases, J shed 8 bases, and the junction held 8 bases outside the gene matches. The CDR3 extends over 13 amino acids. The chain's CDR3 is CASSPGTGSKQYF. DNA for the CDR3: TGTGCCAGCAGCCCGGGGACAGGCTCGAAGCAGTACTTC.

There are a few counts of this clone. The chain combines TRBV30 with TRBJ2-2; 8 nucleotides match TRBD1. Germline lookup yields CDR1 GTSNPN and CDR2 SVGIG (reference sequence). Unmatched junction bases numbered 2, after V lost 0 bases and J lost 5 bases. CDR3 length: 14 amino acids. The DNA for the CDR3 is TGTGCCTGGAGTGTAACAGGGGGTACCGGGGAGCTGTTTTTT. As protein: CAWSVTGGTGELFF.

In regard to this clone: The sample has other DNA sequences that encode this CDR3 too. The chain couples TRBV10-3 to TRBJ1-4; D possibly corresponds to TRBD1 (5 bases). CDR1 and CDR2 (germline): ENHRY, SYGVKD. Trimming pared 0 bases from V and 3 bases from J, leaving 8 bases between. The CDR3 totals 15 residues. This chain's CDR3 is CAISESGGANEKLFF. The CDR3 DNA reads as TGTGCCATCAGTGAGTCCGGGGGGGCTAATGAAAAACTGTTTTTT.

The chain has TRBV2 and TRBJ1-6, with 9 positions matching TRBD1. The CDR3 contains 15 residues. Trimming cost V 3 bases and J 7 bases; bases outside gene matches: 4. CDR1 SNHLY and CDR2 FYNNEI come from the germline V gene. DNA for the CDR3: TGTGCCAGCAGTGATAGTGGACAGGGGAATTCACCCCTCCACTTT. Translation: CASSDSGQGNSPLHF.

The table lists this clone with a count of one. V gene TRBV9 combines with J gene TRBJ1-5; 7 bases match TRBD1. The CDR3 extends over 15 amino acids. Germline V gene lookup returns CDR1 SGDLS and CDR2 YYNGEE. The trim removed 5 bases at V and 3 bases at J, leaving 8 bases unmatched. Here the CDR3 reads CASSDRGQDNQPQHF. In DNA, the CDR3 is TGTGCCAGCAGTGATAGAGGACAGGACAATCAGCCCCAGCATTTT.

The chain joins TRBV19 to TRBJ2-7; 8 nucleotides agree with TRBD2. Germline trimming cut 1 base from V and 6 bases from J; bases unmatched to any gene: 5. The germline V gene has CDR1 LNHDA and CDR2 SQIVND (reference sequence). There are 14 residues in the CDR3. CDR3 in amino acids: CASSIAGGALEQYF. CDR3 coding DNA: TGTGCCAGTAGTATAGCGGGAGGGGCTCTCGAGCAGTACTTC.

This rearrangement joins TRBV5-1 to TRBJ2-1; D unclear. This CDR3 has 15 amino acids. Looked up from germline, CDR1 is SGHRS and CDR2 is YFSETQ. The V gene lost 4 bases and the J gene lost 0 bases, with 11 bases spanning the gap. Here the CDR3 reads CASSRSLSSYNEQFF. DNA for the CDR3: TGCGCCAGCAGCCGTAGCCTGAGCTCCTACAATGAGCAGTTCTTC.

The CDR3 DNA sequence: TGTGCCAGCAGTCCCCGGGTCAACTACGAGCAGTACTTC. Translation: CASSPRVNYEQYF. The chain uses TRBV12-3 or TRBV12-4 and TRBJ2-7; D is uncertain. The V end lost 5 bases, the J end lost 3 bases, and 11 bases lay between the germline ends. The CDR3 covers 13 residues.

CDR3 sequence reads: CASSSRAGTSIYF. In DNA, the CDR3 is TGTGCCAGTAGTAGCAGAGCCGGGACTTCCATATATTTT. The chain combines TRBV19 with TRBJ1-3; possible D gene TRBD1, 5 bases. This CDR3 is 13 amino acids long. The germline V gene encodes CDR1 LNHDA and CDR2 SQIVND (reference sequence). V was cut by 4 bases and J by 11 bases, with 15 bases left in between. Full variable domain (rest looked up from reference TRBV19 and TRBJ1-3): DGGITQSPKYLFRKEGQNVTLSCEQNLNHDAMYWYRQDPGQGLRLIYYSQIVNDFQKGDIAEGYSVSREKKESFPLTVTSAQKNPTAFYLCASSSRAGTSIYFGEGSWLTVV.